The 20 T cell receptor beta chains in this list originate from one sample, sequenced in a study of beta chain features in type 1 diabetes. Overall study results and limits: All four CD4+ subsets of Type 1 diabetes patients contained TCRB CDR3s that were moderately but significantly shorter.

These receptors' antigens are unknown. All of the isolated RNA was reverse transcribed, so expressed TCRB transcripts were sequenced. Data came from immunoSEQ multiplex PCR; TCRdb stores just in-frame clones and leaves some out. The data show approximately 150,000 clones, approximately 13% seen once. Sample: central memory CD4+ T cells from blood. These TCRs come from a man aged 18 to 35 with type 1 diabetes.

This clone was observed a handful of times. V usage is TRBV7-9 and J usage is TRBJ1-4; no clear D gene. The ends were cut back, 5 bases at V and 5 bases at J, with 15 bases in the middle. Germline lookup yields CDR1 SEHNR and CDR2 FQNEAQ (reference sequence). The CDR3 loop spans 15 amino acids. The CDR3 DNA is TGTGCCAGCAGCCCAGAAGGTCCTGGAAATGAAAAACTGTTTTTT. Translating it yields CASSPEGPGNEKLFF.

This sequence joins TRBV9 and TRBJ1-6; D gene ambiguous. There are 15 residues in the CDR3. The germline CDR1 and CDR2 sequences are SGDLS and YYNGEE. Between the trimmed V and J ends, which lost 0 bases and 7 bases, there was a span of 11 bases. This CDR3 reads CASSVVAVGNSPLHF. The CDR3, as DNA: TGTGCCAGCAGCGTAGTGGCAGTGGGAAATTCACCCCTCCACTTT.

This clone turned up a few times. This sequence joins TRBV23-1 and TRBJ1-5; D is unresolved. TRBV23-1 is an ORF for which the function is uncertain. V was clipped by 3 bases and J by 4 bases, with 16 bases between them. The CDR3 contains 16 residues. The CDR3 spells CASSQNCQLGNQPQHF. DNA of the CDR3: TGCGCCAGCAGTCAGAATTGCCAGTTAGGGAATCAGCCCCAGCATTTT.

CDR3 DNA sequence: TGTGCCACACGGGAGGGCCTTAGCAATCAGCCCCAGCATTTT. The encoded protein is CATREGLSNQPQHF. V is TRBV6-5 and J is TRBJ1-5; D gene unclear. The germline V gene encodes CDR1 MNHEY and CDR2 SVGAGI. V was pared by 10 bases and J by 0 bases, with 13 bases between. CDR3 size: 14 residues.

This clone was counted between two and nine times. V gene TRBV7-6 combines with J gene TRBJ1-2, with 10 bases that match TRBD1. Germline assignment: CDR1 SGHVS and CDR2 FNYEAQ. With 1 base clipped from V and 6 bases from J, the junction kept 2 bases outside the gene matches. The CDR3 length is 14 residues. Here the CDR3 DNA reads TGTGCCAGCAGCTTAGGGACAGGGGGAGATGGCTACACCTTC. It encodes CASSLGTGGDGYTF.

In its sample, this clone was seen a few times. This rearrangement joins TRBV11-2 to TRBJ2-4; 8 bases map to TRBD1. Looked up from germline, CDR1 is SGHAT and CDR2 is FQNNGV. V shed 2 bases, J shed 8 bases, and the junction held 5 bases outside the gene matches. This CDR3 comprises 14 residues. CDR3 loop: CASSLQGAVDIQYF. The CDR3 DNA is TGTGCCAGCAGCTTACAGGGGGCCGTGGACATTCAGTACTTC.

In this sample, this clone turned up a few times. This sequence joins TRBV30 and TRBJ1-3, with D possibly TRBD1 on 6 matching bases. This CDR3 has 13 residues. V lost 7 bases and J lost 2, with 12 bases in between. Germline V CDR1 and CDR2: GTSNPN, SVGIG (reference sequence). The CDR3 DNA reads as TGTGCCTCAACTCAGGGGACTGGAAACACCATATATTTT. This sequence encodes CASTQGTGNTIYF.

The V and J genes are TRBV5-1 and TRBJ1-2; D perhaps matches TRBD1 (5 bases). In germline, CDR1 is SGHRS, CDR2 YFSETQ. There are 19 residues in the CDR3. Trimming stripped 4 bases from V and 0 bases from J, with 25 bases between. CDR3 amino acids: CASSRETATRAGANYGYTF. CDR3 in DNA: TGCGCCAGCAGCAGAGAGACAGCAACGAGGGCCGGAGCTAACTATGGCTACACCTTC. Full variable domain (outside the CDR3, taken from reference TRBV5-1 and TRBJ1-2): KAGVTQTPRYLIKTRGQQVTLSCSPISGHRSVSWYQQTPGQGLQFLFEYFSETQRNKGNFPGRFSGRQFSNSRSEMNVSTLELGDSALYLCASSRETATRAGANYGYTFGSGTRLTVV.

The CDR3 sequence: CASRWDSGGFNEQFF. The CDR3 DNA follows: TGTGCCAGTAGATGGGATAGCGGGGGATTTAATGAGCAGTTCTTC. The chain is built from TRBV19 and TRBJ2-1; 9 bases map to TRBD2. The CDR3 consists of 15 residues. Germline loops: CDR1 LNHDA, CDR2 SQIVND (reference sequence). V was pared by 6 bases and J by 7 bases, with 10 bases of the junction left unmatched.

This clone was detected only a few times. V usage is TRBV10-1 and J usage is TRBJ1-5; the D is unclear. The CDR3 consists of 13 residues. V shed 3 bases and J shed 4 bases, with 7 bases lying between them. CDR1 WNHNN and CDR2 SYGVQD come from the germline V gene (reference sequence). CDR3 amino acids: CASSESRNQPQHF. The CDR3 DNA reads TGCGCCAGCAGTGAATCGAGGAATCAGCCCCAGCATTTT.

This clone was seen a few times. This chain joins TRBV5-1 and TRBJ1-5; no firm D call. Germline-derived CDR1 and CDR2 are SGHRS and YFSETQ. The CDR3 totals 13 residues. Trimming left V 0 bases short and J 5 bases short, with 6 bases between. CDR3 region: CASSLGVDQPQHF. CDR3 bases: TGCGCCAGCAGCTTGGGGGTCGATCAGCCCCAGCATTTT.

This clone was observed a few times. The gene calls are TRBV7-9 and TRBJ2-7; a weak D match, TRBD1 (5 bases). The CDR3 has 14 residues. The germline gives CDR1 SEHNR, CDR2 FQNEAQ (reference sequence). Trimming left V 3 bases short and J 5 bases short, with 14 bases between. Here the CDR3 reads CASSLDTTVNEQYF. In DNA, the CDR3 is TGTGCCAGCAGCTTGGACACAACAGTGAACGAGCAGTACTTC.

The chain carries TRBV15 and TRBJ1-2; D is uncertain. CDR3 length equals 13 residues. Trimming cost V 1 base and J 8 bases, with 11 bases left between them. Germline CDR1 is LNHNV and CDR2 is YYDKDF (reference sequence). The CDR3 protein is CATSRGAAPGYTF. The CDR3 DNA reads as TGTGCCACCAGCAGAGGGGCGGCTCCGGGCTACACCTTC.

V usage is TRBV19 and J usage is TRBJ1-1; D gene uncertain. This CDR3 contains 13 residues. With 7 bases removed from V and 1 base from J, the gap between germline ends came to 10 bases. Germline V gene sequence: CDR1 LNHDA, CDR2 SQIVND (reference sequence). The CDR3 coding sequence is TGTGCCAGTATTCCTCGGGGGAACACTGAAGCTTTCTTT. Protein product: CASIPRGNTEAFF.

The chain combines TRBV30 with TRBJ2-5, with unresolved D. The CDR3 extends over 12 amino acids. Trimming pared 2 bases from V and 3 bases from J, leaving 7 bases between. Germline CDR1 reads GTSNPN; CDR2 reads SVGIG (reference sequence). CDR3 nucleotides: TGTGCCTGGAGTAAGGTTAAAGAGACCCAGTACTTC. It specifies CAWSKVKETQYF.

The J gene is TRBJ2-2, the V gene TRBV2; D remains ambiguous. Germline CDR1 SNHLY, CDR2 FYNNEI. V dropped 8 bases and J dropped 2 bases, with 15 bases sitting between them. This CDR3 is built from 15 residues. CDR3 nucleotides: TGTGCCAGCCGCCGCGGAGCAGCAAACACCGGGGAGCTGTTTTTT. Its protein is CASRRGAANTGELFF.

V and J are TRBV7-2 and TRBJ2-1; D may match TRBD1 or TRBD2 (5 bases each). V was pared by 3 bases and J by 14 bases, with 17 bases between. The CDR3 sequence is 13 residues long. Germline V gives CDR1 SGHTA, CDR2 FQGNSA. The CDR3 bases are TGTGCCAGCAGCTTGGGGGACGAGCCGTTAGAGTTCTTC. Encoded protein: CASSLGDEPLEFF.

The table lists this clone with a few counts. V is TRBV2 and J is TRBJ2-5, with D hard to call. Trimming took off 6 bases at V and 5 bases at J, with 7 bases between the two ends. CDR3 size: 11 residues. Germline CDR1 reads SNHLY; CDR2 reads FYNNEI. The CDR3 DNA sequence: TGTGCCAGCAGAGACTGGGAGACCCAGTACTTC. It is translated as CASRDWETQYF. Supplemented by reference TRBV2 and TRBJ2-5, the full variable domain reads EPEVTQTPSHQVTQMGQEVILRCVPISNHLYFYWYRQILGQKVEFLVSFYNNEISEKSEIFDDQFSVERPDGSNFTLKIRSTKLEDSAMYFCASRDWETQYFGPGTRLLVL.

This clone was picked up a small number of times. The CDR3 nucleotides are TGTGCCAGCAGCTCCCGGACAGGGGGCGGGGTAGAGACCCAGTACTTC. It translates to CASSSRTGGGVETQYF. The chain recombines TRBV7-2 with TRBJ2-5; 11 bases agree with TRBD1. The J segment lost 4 bases and the V segment lost 4 bases, leaving 8 bases of the junction unmatched. CDR1 is SGHTA, CDR2 FQGNSA, per germline. The CDR3 loop spans 16 amino acids.

The rearrangement joins TRBV30 to TRBJ1-3; no definite D call. V was cut by 3 bases and J by 8 bases, with 8 bases left in between. Germline loops: CDR1 GTSNPN, CDR2 SVGIG (reference sequence). The CDR3 is 11 residues long. CDR3 nucleotide sequence: TGTGCCTGGAGGGACGCCCACACCATATATTTT. Its translation: CAWRDAHTIYF.